Shown below are 3 T cell receptor beta chains from a single sample sequenced in a study of blood T cell repertoires in COVID-19. Data came from immunoSEQ multiplex PCR; TCRdb stores just in-frame clones and leaves some out. The sample records 110,000 to 150,000 clones, 60% to 85% being singletons. Sequenced material: peripheral blood. The receptors were gathered from a woman aged 60-70 years with acute or convalescent COVID-19.

The chain links TRBV5-1 to TRBJ1-2; weak D call: TRBD1 (5 bases). Trimming took off 4 bases at V and 10 bases at J, with 14 bases between the two ends. This CDR3 has 12 residues. Germline CDR1 is SGHRS and CDR2 is YFSETQ. CDR3 protein: CASSPTDTAYTF. DNA for the CDR3: TGCGCCAGCAGCCCGACGGACACGGCCTACACCTTC.

The CDR3 loop is CASSPTGREGQKFF. In DNA form, the CDR3 reads TGTGCCAGCAGCCCTACCGGGCGGGAGGGCCAAAAGTTCTTC. J is TRBJ2-1 and V is TRBV3-1 (or the pseudogene TRBV3-2), with 9 bases that match TRBD2. V lost 4 bases, J lost 14 bases, and 12 bases stayed unmatched. Germline V lookup: CDR1 LGHDT, CDR2 YNNKEL (reference sequence). The CDR3 is made up of 14 amino acids.

The rearrangement links TRBV13 to TRBJ2-1, with 10 bases identical to TRBD2. This CDR3 comprises 15 residues. The germline CDR1 and CDR2 sequences are PRHDT and FYEKMQ (reference sequence). With 7 bases clipped from V and 7 bases from J, the junction kept 10 bases outside the gene matches. CDR3 residues: CASNLAGVSGNEQFF. The CDR3 DNA reads as TGTGCCAGCAACCTAGCGGGAGTATCGGGGAATGAGCAGTTCTTC.